The next 24 T cell receptor beta chains were all read from a single sample in a study of control samples from healthy donors and cancer patients. Clones were read by immunoSEQ multiplex PCR, and TCRdb kept only the in-frame ones, dropping some. The sample records some 150,000 clones, roughly 94% being singletons. The sequenced sample consisted of blood. These receptors were taken from a man aged 35 to 55 in good health.

The chain recombines TRBV5-1 with TRBJ2-3; 8 nucleotides line up with TRBD2. Per germline, CDR1 SGHRS and CDR2 YFSETQ. V dropped 4 bases and J dropped 4; count of bases not matched to a gene: 8. This CDR3 contains 15 residues. The CDR3 bases are TGCGCCAGCAGCACCGGGGGGGCCGGCCCAGATACGCAGTATTTT. Protein product: CASSTGGAGPDTQYF.

This chain links TRBV11-2 with TRBJ2-1; D is unclear. The CDR3 contains 15 residues. Trimming took off 4 bases at V and 1 base at J, with 11 bases between the two ends. Germline V gene sequence: CDR1 SGHAT, CDR2 FQNNGV. Here the CDR3 DNA reads TGTGCCAGCAGCTCATTGGCGGTTTCCTACAATGAGCAGTTCTTC. It translates to CASSSLAVSYNEQFF.

This clone showed up just once. The genes are TRBV14 and TRBJ1-5; D gene ambiguous. CDR3 length: 13 residues. Trimming took 1 base from V and 9 from J, leaving 10 bases between them. Germline CDR1 reads SGHDN; CDR2 reads FVKESK. The DNA for the CDR3 is TGTGCCAGCAGCCAAGGGGCGTTTCGGCCCCAGCATTTT. Protein sequence: CASSQGAFRPQHF.

This clone was seen once. The V gene is TRBV27, the J gene TRBJ2-4; TRBD2 matches at 9 bases. This CDR3 comprises 16 residues. Germline CDR1 MNHEY, CDR2 SMNVEV (reference sequence). J lost 6 bases, V lost 4 bases, and 10 bases had no gene match. DNA of the CDR3: TGTGCCAGCAGTTCTAGCGGGAACATCGGGGGAAACATTCAGTACTTC. The encoded protein is CASSSSGNIGGNIQYF.

The chain is built from TRBV7-2 and TRBJ2-7; no clear D gene. The CDR3 length is 15 residues. The V end was cut by 4 bases, the J end by 2 bases, with 15 bases between. In germline, CDR1 is SGHTA, CDR2 FQGNSA. The CDR3 coding sequence is TGTGCCAGCAGCTCCCAAGTACAGAATACCTACGAGCAGTACTTC. Encoded protein: CASSSQVQNTYEQYF.

The chain has TRBV18 and TRBJ1-1, with D unclear. V lost 3 bases and J lost 1, with 6 bases in between. The CDR3 is 13 residues long. Per germline, CDR1 KGHSH and CDR2 LQKENI. The CDR3 region has the DNA TGTGCCAGCTCACCGGCAGCGAACACTGAAGCTTTCTTT. It translates to CASSPAANTEAFF.

Points on this clone: One end of the junction does not line up with germline, which may come from a read error. The rearrangement links TRBV6-2 or TRBV6-3 to TRBJ1-4; D remains ambiguous. Germline loops: CDR1 MNHEY, CDR2 SVGEGT. The length of the CDR3 is 15 residues. In DNA, the CDR3 is TGTGCCAGCAGCTACTTAGCAGTGCCTAATGAAAAACTGTTTTTT. Its protein is CASSYLAVPNEKLFF.

The chain couples TRBV5-4 to TRBJ2-3; maybe TRBD1 (5 bases). CDR1 and CDR2 from the germline V gene are SGHNT and YYREEE (reference sequence). This CDR3 comprises 15 residues. V lost 0 bases and J 2 bases, leaving 10 bases between the germline ends. The CDR3 nucleotides are TGTGCCAGCAGCTTGGGACAGATTTCCACAGATACGCAGTATTTT. Protein product: CASSLGQISTDTQYF.

This chain links TRBV30 with TRBJ2-2, with D hard to call. The CDR3 spans 13 residues. Germline loops: CDR1 GTSNPN, CDR2 SVGIG (reference sequence). Trimming stripped 4 bases from V and 2 bases from J, with 8 bases between. The CDR3 sequence is CAWNKGNTGELFF. In nucleotides, the CDR3 is TGTGCCTGGAATAAGGGCAACACCGGGGAGCTGTTTTTT.

The V and J genes are TRBV28 and TRBJ1-5; 8 nucleotides align to TRBD1. The V gene's germline CDR1 is MDHEN and CDR2 SYDVKM. This CDR3 is built from 15 residues. With V trimmed by 5 bases and J by 6 bases, 9 bases remained unmatched. The CDR3 DNA is TGTGCCAGCAGTCCTGGACAGGGTGTTCGTCAGCCCCAGCATTTT. It encodes CASSPGQGVRQPQHF.

The CDR3 DNA sequence: TGTGCCAGCAGCGAGACAGCCTTCAATCAGCCCCAGCATTTT. It yields the protein CASSETAFNQPQHF. This rearrangement joins TRBV6-5 to TRBJ1-5; possible D gene TRBD1, 5 bases. CDR1 is MNHEY and CDR2 is SVGAGI in the germline V gene. This CDR3 has 14 residues. Trimming took off 6 bases at V and 3 bases at J, with 12 bases between the two ends.

The rearrangement links TRBV7-8 to TRBJ2-1; 11 positions match TRBD2. CDR1 is SGHVS and CDR2 is FQNEAQ in the germline V gene. The ends lost 3 bases at V and 6 bases at J; junction bases unmatched: 13. The CDR3 sequence is 18 residues long. The DNA for the CDR3 is TGTGCCAGCAGCTTGGAGCTTGGAACTAGCGGGAGTAGCAATGAGCAGTTCTTC. Translated: CASSLELGTSGSSNEQFF.

This rearrangement joins TRBV5-4 to TRBJ1-2; weak D call: TRBD1 (6 bases). From germline, CDR1 is SGHNT and CDR2 YYREEE (reference sequence). This CDR3 has 14 residues. V was shortened by 3 bases and J by 8 bases, with 17 bases between the two germline ends. The CDR3 here is CASSYSRDTRGYTF. In nucleotides, the CDR3 is TGTGCCAGCAGCTACAGCCGGGACACCCGCGGCTACACCTTC.

This chain connects TRBV6-6 to TRBJ1-5; no clear D gene. This CDR3 has 14 amino acids. Per the germline V gene, CDR1 is MNHNY and CDR2 is SVGAGI (reference sequence). V lost 7 bases to trimming and J lost 3 bases, with 13 bases between them. CDR3 DNA: TGTGCCAGCACAACAAACTCCCTCAATCAGCCCCAGCATTTT. It encodes CASTTNSLNQPQHF.

This sequence joins TRBV19 and TRBJ2-7; D not certain. The germline V gene encodes CDR1 LNHDA and CDR2 SQIVND (reference sequence). V shed 6 bases and J shed 6 bases, with 3 bases lying between them. This CDR3 is built from 9 residues. The CDR3 DNA is TGTGCCAGTAGCACCGAGCAGTACTTC. Translated, it gives CASSTEQYF.

The chain carries TRBV7-2 and TRBJ2-2, with D perhaps matching TRBD2 (5 bases). The CDR3 consists of 16 residues. V was shortened by 1 base and J by 2 bases, with 11 bases between the two germline ends. Germline CDR1 and CDR2: SGHTA and FQGNSA. In nucleotides, the CDR3 is TGTGCCAGCAGCTTAGGCTCGGGGTTAAACACCGGGGAGCTGTTTTTT. It codes for CASSLGSGLNTGELFF.

The chain combines TRBV3-1 (or the pseudogene TRBV3-2) with TRBJ1-4; D is unresolved. Germline CDR1 reads LGHDT; CDR2 reads YNNKEL (reference sequence). The CDR3 has 15 residues. V lost 3 bases and J lost 7, with 15 bases in between. CDR3 DNA: TGTGCCAGCAGCCACCGTGAGGGAATTGGTGAAAAACTGTTTTTT. Amino acids: CASSHREGIGEKLFF.

CDR3 residues: CASSLNRGQEQYF. DNA for the CDR3: TGTGCCAGTAGCCTTAACAGAGGGCAAGAGCAGTACTTC. The rearrangement links TRBV19 to TRBJ2-7; maybe TRBD2 (5 bases). The V end lost 6 bases, the J end lost 7 bases, and 16 bases lay between the germline ends. CDR1 and CDR2 (germline): LNHDA, SQIVND (reference sequence). The CDR3 is 13 amino acids.

Notes on this clone: Other DNA sequences in the same sample also yield this CDR3. The chain combines TRBV12-3 or TRBV12-4 with TRBJ1-5; no clear D. This CDR3 comprises 13 residues. The V and J ends lost 2 bases and 3 bases respectively, with 5 bases between them. CDR3 bases: TGTGCCAGCAGTTTAAGGGTCAATCAGCCCCAGCATTTT. It specifies CASSLRVNQPQHF.

The V call is TRBV6-5, the J call TRBJ2-3; D not certain. This CDR3 contains 14 residues. CDR1 is MNHEY, CDR2 SVGAGI, per germline. The V end lost 4 bases, the J end lost 4 bases, and 12 bases lay between the germline ends. CDR3 sequence (DNA): TGTGCCAGCAGTTCCCCCCCGGTGGCAGATACGCAGTATTTT. Translating it yields CASSSPPVADTQYF.

This chain joins TRBV5-4 and TRBJ2-1, with D hard to call. The CDR3 is 13 amino acids. Between the trimmed V and J ends, which lost 3 bases and 4 bases, there was a span of 8 bases. Germline CDR1 SGHNT, CDR2 YYREEE (reference sequence). This CDR3 reads CASSYGFYNEQFF. The CDR3 bases are TGTGCCAGCAGCTATGGATTTTACAATGAGCAGTTCTTC.

The chain joins TRBV27 to TRBJ1-3; 8 nucleotides agree with TRBD1. Looked up from germline, CDR1 is MNHEY and CDR2 is SMNVEV (reference sequence). The junction had 6 bases not matched to a gene; V was cut back by 5 bases and J by 0 bases. The CDR3 has 16 residues. The CDR3 coding sequence is TGTGCCAGCAGTCCTATAACAGGGGGCTCTGGAAACACCATATATTTT. Its translation: CASSPITGGSGNTIYF.

In this sample, this clone turned up once. J is TRBJ2-2 and V is TRBV11-3; D gene uncertain. The germline V gene has CDR1 SGHNT and CDR2 YENEEA. The CDR3 is 13 amino acids. The V end was cut by 4 bases, the J end by 4 bases, with 7 bases between. The CDR3 protein is CASSSGPTGELFF. The CDR3 nucleotides read TGTGCCAGCAGCTCCGGCCCCACCGGGGAGCTGTTTTTT.

This chain uses TRBV7-8 with TRBJ2-7; 7 positions agree with TRBD2. The CDR3 has 15 residues. The germline V gene has CDR1 SGHVS and CDR2 FQNEAQ. V was clipped by 1 base and J by 3 bases; unmatched bases: 6. This chain's CDR3 is CASSLVGLEGYEQYF. The DNA for the CDR3 is TGTGCCAGCAGCTTAGTTGGACTAGAGGGCTACGAGCAGTACTTC.